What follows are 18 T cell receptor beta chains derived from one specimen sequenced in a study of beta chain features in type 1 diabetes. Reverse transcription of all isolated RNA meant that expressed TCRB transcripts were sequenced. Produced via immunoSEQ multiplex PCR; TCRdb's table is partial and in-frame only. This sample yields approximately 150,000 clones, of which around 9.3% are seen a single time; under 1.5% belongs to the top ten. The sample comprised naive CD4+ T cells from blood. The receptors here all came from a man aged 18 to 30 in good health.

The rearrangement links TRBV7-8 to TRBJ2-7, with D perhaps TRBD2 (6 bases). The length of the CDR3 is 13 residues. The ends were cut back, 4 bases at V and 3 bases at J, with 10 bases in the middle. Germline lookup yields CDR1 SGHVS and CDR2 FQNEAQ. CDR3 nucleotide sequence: TGTGCCAGCAGCTCGGGACTGTTCTACGAGCAGTACTTC. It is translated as CASSSGLFYEQYF.

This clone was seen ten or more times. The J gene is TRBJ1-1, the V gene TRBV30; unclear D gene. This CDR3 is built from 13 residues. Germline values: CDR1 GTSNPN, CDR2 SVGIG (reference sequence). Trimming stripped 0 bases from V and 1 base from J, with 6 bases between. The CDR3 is CAWSVLENTEAFF. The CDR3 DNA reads TGTGCCTGGAGTGTACTAGAGAACACTGAAGCTTTCTTT.

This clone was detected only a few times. The CDR3 protein is CASSQEKGAEQYF. CDR3 nucleotides: TGCGCCAGCAGCCAAGAGAAAGGGGCCGAGCAGTACTTC. V and J are TRBV4-3 and TRBJ2-7, with D possibly being TRBD1 (5 bases). CDR1 is LGHNA, CDR2 YSLEER, per germline. This CDR3 comprises 13 residues. V lost 0 bases, J lost 6 bases, and 9 bases lay in between.

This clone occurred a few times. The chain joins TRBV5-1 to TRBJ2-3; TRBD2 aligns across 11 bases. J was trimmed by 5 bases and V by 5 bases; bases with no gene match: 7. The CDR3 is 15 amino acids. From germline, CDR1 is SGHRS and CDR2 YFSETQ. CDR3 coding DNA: TGCGCCAGCAGGTTTCTAGCGGGGGGTGGAGATACGCAGTATTTT. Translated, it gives CASRFLAGGGDTQYF.

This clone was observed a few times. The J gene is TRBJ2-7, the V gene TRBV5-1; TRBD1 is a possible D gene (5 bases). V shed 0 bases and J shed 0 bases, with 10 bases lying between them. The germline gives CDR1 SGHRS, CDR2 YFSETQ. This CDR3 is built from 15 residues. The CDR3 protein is CASSLDLQGSYEQYF. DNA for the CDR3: TGCGCCAGCAGCTTGGATCTCCAGGGCTCCTACGAGCAGTACTTC.

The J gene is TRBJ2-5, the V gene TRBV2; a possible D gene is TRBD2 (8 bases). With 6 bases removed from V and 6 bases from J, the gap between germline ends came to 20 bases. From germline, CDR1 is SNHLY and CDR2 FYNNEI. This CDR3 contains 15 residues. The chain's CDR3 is CASREGAAGGKTQYF. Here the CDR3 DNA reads TGTGCCAGCAGGGAGGGGGCTGCGGGGGGAAAGACCCAGTACTTC.

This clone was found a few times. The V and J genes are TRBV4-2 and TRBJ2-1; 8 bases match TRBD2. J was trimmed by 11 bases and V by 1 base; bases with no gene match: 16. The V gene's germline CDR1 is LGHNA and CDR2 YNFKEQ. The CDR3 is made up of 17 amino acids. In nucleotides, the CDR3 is TGTGCCAGCAGCCAAGCCCCCACAGCGGGGGTCCCTGGGAAGCAGTTCTTC. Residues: CASSQAPTAGVPGKQFF.

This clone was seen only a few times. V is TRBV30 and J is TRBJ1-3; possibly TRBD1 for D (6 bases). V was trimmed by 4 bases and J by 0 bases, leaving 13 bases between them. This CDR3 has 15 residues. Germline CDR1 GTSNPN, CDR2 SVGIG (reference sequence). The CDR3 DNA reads TGTGCCTGGATGCGAACAGGGCGCTCTGGAAACACCATATATTTT. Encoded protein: CAWMRTGRSGNTIYF.

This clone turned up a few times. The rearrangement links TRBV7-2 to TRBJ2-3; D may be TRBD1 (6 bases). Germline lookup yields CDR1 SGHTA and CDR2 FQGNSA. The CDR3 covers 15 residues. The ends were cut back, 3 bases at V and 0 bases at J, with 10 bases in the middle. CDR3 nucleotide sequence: TGTGCCAGCAGCTTTTACAGGGCTAGCACAGATACGCAGTATTTT. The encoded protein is CASSFYRASTDTQYF.

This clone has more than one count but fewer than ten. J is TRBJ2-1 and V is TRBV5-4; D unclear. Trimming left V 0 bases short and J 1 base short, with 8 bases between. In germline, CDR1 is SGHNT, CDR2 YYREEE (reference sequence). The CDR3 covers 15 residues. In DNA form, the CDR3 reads TGTGCCAGCAGCTTGGCCGGGTCTTCCTACAATGAGCAGTTCTTC. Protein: CASSLAGSSYNEQFF.

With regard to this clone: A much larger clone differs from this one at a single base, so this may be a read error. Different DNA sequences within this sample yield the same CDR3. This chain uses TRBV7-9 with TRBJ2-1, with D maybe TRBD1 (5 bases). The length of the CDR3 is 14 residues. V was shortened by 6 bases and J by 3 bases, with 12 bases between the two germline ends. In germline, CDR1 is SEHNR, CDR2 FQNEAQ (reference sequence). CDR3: CASSLRQGYNEQFF. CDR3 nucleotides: TGTGCCAGCAGTTTGCGGCAGGGCTACAATGAGCAGTTCTTC.

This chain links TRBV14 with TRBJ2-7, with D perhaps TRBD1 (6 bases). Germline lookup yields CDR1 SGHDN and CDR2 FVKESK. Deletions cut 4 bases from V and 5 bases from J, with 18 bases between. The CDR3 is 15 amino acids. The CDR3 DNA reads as TGTGCCAGCAGCCCTTTTCCCCCCAGGGGCGACGAGCAGTACTTC. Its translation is CASSPFPPRGDEQYF.

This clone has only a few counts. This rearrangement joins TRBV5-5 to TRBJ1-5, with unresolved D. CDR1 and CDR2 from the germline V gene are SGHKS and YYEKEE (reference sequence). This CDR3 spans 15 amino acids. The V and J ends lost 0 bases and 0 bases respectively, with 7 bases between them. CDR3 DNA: TGTGCCAGCAGCTTGGTGCAGAATAGCAATCAGCCCCAGCATTTT. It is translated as CASSLVQNSNQPQHF.

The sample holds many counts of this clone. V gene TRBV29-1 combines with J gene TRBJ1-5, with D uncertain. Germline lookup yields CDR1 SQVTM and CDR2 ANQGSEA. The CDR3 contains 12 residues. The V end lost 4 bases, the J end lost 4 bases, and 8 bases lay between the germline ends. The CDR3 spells CSVVSRNQPQHF. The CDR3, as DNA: TGCAGCGTTGTTTCTCGGAATCAGCCCCAGCATTTT.

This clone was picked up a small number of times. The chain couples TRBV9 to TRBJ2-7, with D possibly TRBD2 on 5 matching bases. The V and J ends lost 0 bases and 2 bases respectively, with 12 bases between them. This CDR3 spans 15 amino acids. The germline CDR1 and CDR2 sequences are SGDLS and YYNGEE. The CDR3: CASSVVPGFTYEQYF. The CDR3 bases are TGTGCCAGCAGCGTAGTCCCGGGGTTTACCTACGAGCAGTACTTC.

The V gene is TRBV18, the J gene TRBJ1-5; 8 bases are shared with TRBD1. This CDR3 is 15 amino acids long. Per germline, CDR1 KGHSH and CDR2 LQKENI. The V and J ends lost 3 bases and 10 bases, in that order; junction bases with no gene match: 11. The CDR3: CASSPGGTGIIPQHF. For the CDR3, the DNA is TGTGCCAGCTCACCCGGTGGGACAGGTATCATCCCCCAGCATTTT.

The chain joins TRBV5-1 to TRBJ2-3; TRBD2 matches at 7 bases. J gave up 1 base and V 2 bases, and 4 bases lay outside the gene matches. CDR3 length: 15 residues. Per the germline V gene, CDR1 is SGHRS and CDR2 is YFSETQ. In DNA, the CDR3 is TGCGCCAGCAGCTTCGGACTAGTCGGCACAGATACGCAGTATTTT. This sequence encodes CASSFGLVGTDTQYF.

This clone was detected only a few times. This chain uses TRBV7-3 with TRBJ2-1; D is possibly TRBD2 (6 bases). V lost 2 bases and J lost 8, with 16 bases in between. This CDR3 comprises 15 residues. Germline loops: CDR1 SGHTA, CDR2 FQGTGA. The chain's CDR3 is CASSLLAGPFDEQFF. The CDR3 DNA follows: TGTGCCAGCAGCTTACTCGCGGGGCCATTCGATGAGCAGTTCTTC.